The 10 T cell receptor beta chains in this list originate from one sample, sequenced in a study of CD8+ T cells in alopecia areata. cDNA prepared by RNA extraction and subsequent reverse transcription served as the template for sequencing. Here immunoSEQ multiplex PCR was the method, and the copy in TCRdb shows in-frame clones only, minus some. The table records some 150,000 clones, under 60% of them present only once. The sequences come from CD4+ T cells sorted from blood, collected at week 0. These receptors came from a human donor with alopecia areata.

The chain joins TRBV27 to TRBJ1-6; unclear D gene. This CDR3 has 16 amino acids. V was trimmed by 5 bases and J by 4 bases, leaving 15 bases between them. The germline V gene encodes CDR1 MNHEY and CDR2 SMNVEV (reference sequence). The DNA for the CDR3 is TGTGCCAGCAGTGCACCGGCACAGCTATATAATTCACCCCTCCACTTT. Translated, it gives CASSAPAQLYNSPLHF.

The chain uses TRBV7-2 and TRBJ1-1; D is possibly TRBD1 (6 bases). The germline gives CDR1 SGHTA, CDR2 FQGNSA. V lost 2 bases and J lost 8, with 9 bases in between. CDR3 size: 12 residues. CDR3 in DNA: TGTGCCAGCAGCTTATACGGGACAGAAGCTTTCTTT. Its translation: CASSLYGTEAFF.

This chain connects TRBV29-1 to TRBJ2-7; no definite D call. V dropped 4 bases and J dropped 9 bases, with 19 bases sitting between them. Per the germline V gene, CDR1 is SQVTM and CDR2 is ANQGSEA. The CDR3 totals 13 residues. This CDR3 is CSVATDLNLRQYF. CDR3 bases: TGCAGCGTTGCGACCGATTTAAACCTTCGGCAGTACTTC.

This clone was seen a handful of times. The chain uses TRBV11-3 and TRBJ1-1; D perhaps matches TRBD1 (5 bases). CDR3 length equals 15 residues. The V gene lost 5 bases and the J gene lost 2 bases, with 15 bases spanning the gap. Germline V gene data show CDR1 as SGHNT and CDR2 as YENEEA. The DNA of the CDR3 is TGTGCCAGCAGCCGCGGGGCGGCAAAAAACACTGAAGCTTTCTTT. Translating gives CASSRGAAKNTEAFF.

The rearrangement links TRBV30 to TRBJ1-4, with D perhaps TRBD1 (6 bases). The CDR3 length is 14 residues. With 0 bases removed from V and 7 bases from J, the gap between germline ends came to 12 bases. Germline CDR1 is GTSNPN and CDR2 is SVGIG (reference sequence). CDR3 region: CAWSVGGGSEKLFF. The DNA of the CDR3 is TGTGCCTGGAGTGTGGGAGGGGGGAGTGAAAAACTGTTTTTT.

The chain has TRBV2 and TRBJ1-6, with D possibly matching TRBD1 (5 bases). In germline, CDR1 is SNHLY, CDR2 FYNNEI. Trimming took off 6 bases at V and 0 bases at J, with 9 bases between the two ends. The CDR3 totals 15 residues. As DNA, the CDR3 is TGTGCCAGCAGCTACAGGAGCTCCTATAATTCACCCCTCCACTTT. It codes for CASSYRSSYNSPLHF.

This clone was counted between two and nine times. The chain links TRBV7-2 to TRBJ1-1; D gene unclear. Trimming cost V 7 bases and J 3 bases, with 6 bases left between them. The CDR3 runs to 11 residues. The germline gives CDR1 SGHTA, CDR2 FQGNSA. The CDR3 region is CASIRDTEAFF. In DNA, the CDR3 is TGTGCCAGCATTCGGGACACTGAAGCTTTCTTT.

This clone was seen a few times. The chain couples TRBV30 to TRBJ2-3, with D unresolved. Trimming left V 5 bases short and J 2 bases short, with 17 bases between. Germline V CDR1 and CDR2: GTSNPN, SVGIG (reference sequence). The CDR3 consists of 15 residues. The CDR3 sequence: CAWAVGTAYTDTQYF. In nucleotides, the CDR3 is TGTGCCTGGGCCGTTGGCACGGCCTACACAGATACGCAGTATTTT.

In the case of this clone: Other DNA variants within this sample encode the same CDR3. The chain's CDR3 is CAISGSTDTQYF. Written as DNA, the CDR3 is TGTGCCATCAGTGGATCCACAGATACGCAGTATTTT. The chain links TRBV10-3 to TRBJ2-3; D is ambiguous. This CDR3 is built from 12 residues. Looked up from germline, CDR1 is ENHRY and CDR2 is SYGVKD. V was shortened by 4 bases and J by 2 bases, with 4 bases between the two germline ends.

The rearrangement joins TRBV10-3 to TRBJ1-2, with D perhaps matching TRBD1 (5 bases). This CDR3 has 16 amino acids. Germline V gene lookup returns CDR1 ENHRY and CDR2 SYGVKD. V lost 4 bases to trimming and J lost 5 bases, with 20 bases between them. This CDR3 reads CAISAPRVGQGYGYTF. The CDR3 DNA reads TGTGCCATCAGTGCTCCTAGGGTCGGTCAGGGATATGGCTACACCTTC.